Listed here are 31 T cell receptor beta chains from one sample, sequenced in a study of T cell changes during pregnancy in multiple sclerosis. Sequencing used immunoSEQ multiplex PCR; TCRdb keeps in-frame clones, though not all of them. The data hold 25,000 to 30,000 clones, with 70% to 90% observed a single time. Sequenced material: CD8+ T cells from peripheral blood mononuclear cells, taken in the second trimester of pregnancy. All receptors come from a female donor with multiple sclerosis, enrolled in a pregnancy study.

The V and J genes are TRBV9 and TRBJ1-1, with a tentative D call TRBD1 (5 bases). Looked up from germline, CDR1 is SGDLS and CDR2 is YYNGEE. This CDR3 is 14 amino acids long. Trimming removed 0 bases at V and 6 bases at J, with 12 bases between. DNA for the CDR3: TGTGCCAGCAGCGTAGTCGATGGGGCCCCTGAAGCTTTCTTT. Its translation: CASSVVDGAPEAFF.

The genes are TRBV5-4 and TRBJ2-6; TRBD2 matches 11 bases. CDR3 length: 19 residues. With V trimmed by 3 bases and J by 1 base, 9 bases remained unmatched. The germline CDR1 and CDR2 sequences are SGHNT and YYREEE (reference sequence). The CDR3 sequence is CASSSWTSGLPSGANVLTF. Here the CDR3 DNA reads TGTGCCAGCAGCTCCTGGACTAGCGGGCTACCTTCTGGGGCCAACGTCCTGACTTTC.

The chain recombines TRBV18 with TRBJ2-1; D is uncertain. Germline assignment: CDR1 KGHSH and CDR2 LQKENI. CDR3 length equals 15 residues. Trimming took off 6 bases at V and 7 bases at J, with 19 bases between the two ends. The CDR3, as DNA: TGTGCCAGCTCCTATCCTAGTAGAACCAGAAATGAGCAGTTCTTC. Its translation is CASSYPSRTRNEQFF.

The V call is TRBV27, the J call TRBJ2-7; a possible D gene is TRBD1 (6 bases). The germline V and J ends were trimmed by 1 base and 6 bases, with 10 bases remaining between them. Germline V gene lookup returns CDR1 MNHEY and CDR2 SMNVEV (reference sequence). The CDR3 runs 13 residues. CDR3 sequence reads: CASSLLGRGEQYF. CDR3 nucleotide sequence: TGTGCCAGCAGTTTATTGGGCAGGGGCGAGCAGTACTTC.

The rearrangement joins TRBV19 to TRBJ2-1, with 7 bases identical to TRBD2. Trimming at V came to 3 bases and at J to 4 bases, leaving 6 bases not matched to a gene. This CDR3 contains 15 residues. CDR1 and CDR2 from the germline V gene are LNHDA and SQIVND (reference sequence). This CDR3 is CASSISGAGYNEQFF. DNA of the CDR3: TGTGCCAGTAGTATCAGCGGGGCGGGTTACAATGAGCAGTTCTTC.

V usage is TRBV15 and J usage is TRBJ1-1; the D gene is possibly TRBD1 (5 bases). The germline gives CDR1 LNHNV, CDR2 YYDKDF (reference sequence). The length of the CDR3 is 13 residues. V was cut by 3 bases and J by 3 bases, with 8 bases left in between. The CDR3 coding sequence is TGTGCCACCAGCAGGGGGCGACACACTGAAGCTTTCTTT. Its translation is CATSRGRHTEAFF.

J is TRBJ1-2 and V is TRBV11-2, with TRBD1 as a possible D gene (6 bases). Looked up from germline, CDR1 is SGHAT and CDR2 is FQNNGV. This CDR3 has 14 amino acids. V lost 3 bases and J 3 bases, leaving 11 bases between the germline ends. The CDR3, as DNA: TGTGCCAGCAGCTTCTTCGCAGGGGACTATGGCTACACCTTC. It encodes CASSFFAGDYGYTF.

The V gene is TRBV19, the J gene TRBJ2-1; TRBD2 aligns across 7 bases. J gave up 4 bases and V 5 bases, and 8 bases lay outside the gene matches. Germline assignment: CDR1 LNHDA and CDR2 SQIVND (reference sequence). The CDR3 totals 15 residues. The CDR3 here is CASSFVSGAYNEQFF. The CDR3 region has the DNA TGTGCCAGTAGTTTCGTGAGCGGGGCGTACAATGAGCAGTTCTTC.

The chain combines TRBV19 with TRBJ2-6; 7 nucleotides match TRBD1. CDR1 LNHDA and CDR2 SQIVND come from the germline V gene (reference sequence). J was trimmed by 0 bases and V by 6 bases; bases with no gene match: 11. CDR3 size: 18 residues. CDR3 sequence (DNA): TGTGCCAGTAGCCCGTCACAGGGGTTCTACTCTGGGGCCAACGTCCTGACTTTC. This sequence encodes CASSPSQGFYSGANVLTF.

V and J are TRBV7-9 and TRBJ2-5; 10 bases are a match to TRBD2. The CDR3 contains 15 residues. The V and J ends lost 5 bases and 4 bases, in that order; junction bases with no gene match: 7. The germline V gene encodes CDR1 SEHNR and CDR2 FQNEAQ (reference sequence). CDR3: CASSAPGTSVETQYF. DNA for the CDR3: TGTGCCAGCAGCGCCCCCGGGACTAGCGTAGAGACCCAGTACTTC. Supplemented by reference TRBV7-9 and TRBJ2-5, the full variable domain reads DTGVSQNPRHKITKRGQNVTFRCDPISEHNRLYWYRQTLGQGPEFLTYFQNEAQLEKSRLLSDRFSAERPKGSFSTLEIQRTEQGDSAMYLCASSAPGTSVETQYFGPGTRLLVL.

V usage is TRBV11-2 and J usage is TRBJ1-1, with D tentatively TRBD1 (6 bases). V lost 4 bases and J 8 bases, leaving 20 bases between the germline ends. The CDR3 is 15 amino acids. The germline gives CDR1 SGHAT, CDR2 FQNNGV. In nucleotides, the CDR3 is TGTGCCAGCAGCTCCTTTCCCCGGACAGTTAGCGAAGCTTTCTTT. Translated: CASSSFPRTVSEAFF.

The CDR3 spells CASSQEVGVNQPQHF. The CDR3 nucleotides are TGCGCCAGCAGCCAAGAGGTTGGAGTCAATCAGCCCCAGCATTTT. The chain employs TRBV4-1 and TRBJ1-5; D gene unclear. V shed 0 bases and J shed 3 bases, with 9 bases lying between them. Germline CDR1 is MGHRA and CDR2 is YSYEKL. This CDR3 is built from 15 residues.

The chain has TRBV11-2 and TRBJ2-1, with TRBD2 identical over 9 bases. Germline V CDR1 and CDR2: SGHAT, FQNNGV. Trimming at V came to 5 bases and at J to 5 bases, leaving 10 bases not matched to a gene. This CDR3 is built from 16 residues. CDR3 nucleotide sequence: TGTGCCAGCAGCCTCCGGGGTAGCGGGGGTCACAATGAGCAGTTCTTC. It specifies CASSLRGSGGHNEQFF.

This chain joins TRBV6-5 and TRBJ2-2; 8 bases match TRBD1. This CDR3 is 15 amino acids long. The germline V gene encodes CDR1 MNHEY and CDR2 SVGAGI. The V and J ends lost 2 bases and 2 bases, in that order; junction bases with no gene match: 1. Here the CDR3 DNA reads TGTGCCAGCAGTTACGACAGGGGCAACACCGGGGAGCTGTTTTTT. Its translation is CASSYDRGNTGELFF.

The CDR3 spells CASSLVPLSDGYTF. CDR3 nucleotide sequence: TGCGCCAGCAGCTTGGTCCCCCTCTCTGATGGCTACACCTTC. This chain links TRBV5-1 with TRBJ1-2; D unclear. V lost 0 bases and J 6 bases, leaving 12 bases between the germline ends. Germline assignment: CDR1 SGHRS and CDR2 YFSETQ. The CDR3 totals 14 residues.

This sequence joins TRBV9 and TRBJ2-1; D is uncertain. In germline, CDR1 is SGDLS, CDR2 YYNGEE. The CDR3 runs to 11 residues. V was shortened by 4 bases and J by 5 bases, with 4 bases between the two germline ends. The CDR3 loop is CASSLDNEQFF. The CDR3 nucleotides read TGTGCCAGCAGCCTTGACAATGAGCAGTTCTTC.

The chain carries TRBV10-3 and TRBJ1-2; 11 bases fit TRBD1. Germline trimming cut 0 bases from V and 6 bases from J; bases unmatched to any gene: 6. Germline V lookup: CDR1 ENHRY, CDR2 SYGVKD. The CDR3 has 16 residues. CDR3: CAISESRTGGVHGYTF. CDR3 in DNA: TGTGCCATCAGTGAGTCTCGGACAGGGGGCGTTCATGGCTACACCTTC.

This clone was observed a few times. The chain couples TRBV11-2 to TRBJ2-7, with D possibly TRBD2 on 7 matching bases. The CDR3 spans 14 residues. Germline assignment: CDR1 SGHAT and CDR2 FQNNGV. The V end lost 3 bases, the J end lost 2 bases, and 11 bases lay between the germline ends. DNA for the CDR3: TGTGCCAGCAGCTTTGGGGGGGGGCCCTACGAGCAGTACTTC. This codes for CASSFGGGPYEQYF. Supplemented by reference TRBV11-2 and TRBJ2-7, the full variable domain reads EAGVAQSPRYKIIEKRQSVAFWCNPISGHATLYWYQQILGQGPKLLIQFQNNGVVDDSQLPKDRFSAERLKGVDSTLKIQPAKLEDSAVYLCASSFGGGPYEQYFGPGTRLTVT.

The CDR3 DNA sequence: TGTGCCAGCAGTACCCGACTAGCGGGAGTGGACAACAATGAGCAGTTCTTC. It is translated as CASSTRLAGVDNNEQFF. The J gene is TRBJ2-1, the V gene TRBV27, with TRBD2 identical over 12 bases. The junction had 10 bases not matched to a gene; V was cut back by 5 bases and J by 5 bases. The length of the CDR3 is 17 residues. Germline loops: CDR1 MNHEY, CDR2 SMNVEV (reference sequence).

This clone has just one count. The chain is built from TRBV4-2 and TRBJ1-6; a weak D match, TRBD1 (5 bases). Germline-derived CDR1 and CDR2 are LGHNA and YNFKEQ. Trimming removed 0 bases from V and 7 bases from J, with 13 bases in between. CDR3 length: 16 residues. The CDR3 loop is CASSQDLRVLNSPLHF. The CDR3 coding sequence is TGTGCCAGCAGCCAAGATCTCAGGGTCCTCAATTCACCCCTCCACTTT.

This clone was picked up one time. The chain combines TRBV6-6 with TRBJ1-5; D remains ambiguous. The germline V gene encodes CDR1 MNHNY and CDR2 SVGAGI (reference sequence). The CDR3 contains 12 residues. With 6 bases removed from V and 3 bases from J, the gap between germline ends came to 6 bases. For the CDR3, the DNA is TGTGCCAGCAGCCCGTACAATCAGCCCCAGCATTTT. It translates to CASSPYNQPQHF.

The CDR3 is CASSLDGRGEAFF. The CDR3 region has the DNA TGTGCCAGCAGCTTAGACGGGCGGGGGGAAGCTTTCTTT. The chain links TRBV7-7 to TRBJ1-1, with D possibly TRBD1 on 5 matching bases. Trimming removed 1 base from V and 8 bases from J, with 11 bases in between. CDR1 is SSHAT, CDR2 FNYEAQ, per germline (reference sequence). This CDR3 is built from 13 residues.

This clone was observed a single time. The rearrangement links TRBV5-1 to TRBJ1-1; the D is unclear. V was trimmed by 2 bases and J by 3 bases, leaving 11 bases between them. There are 14 residues in the CDR3. Germline V gene lookup returns CDR1 SGHRS and CDR2 YFSETQ. The CDR3: CASSFFSQDTEAFF. CDR3 in DNA: TGCGCCAGCAGCTTCTTTTCCCAGGACACTGAAGCTTTCTTT.

V gene TRBV1 combines with J gene TRBJ1-2; TRBD1, the table's D call, was not compared with the DNA. TRBV1 is a recognized pseudogene. CDR3 size: 15 residues. The CDR3 coding sequence is TGCACCAGCAGCCTCGTTGGGACACTTAACTATGGCTACACCTTC. Amino acid sequence: CTSSLVGTLNYGYTF.

This chain joins TRBV27 and TRBJ2-7; TRBD2 matches at 7 bases. The CDR3 runs to 15 residues. Germline CDR1 is MNHEY and CDR2 is SMNVEV (reference sequence). With V trimmed by 5 bases and J by 2 bases, 9 bases remained unmatched. This CDR3 is CASSRMGEGPYEQYF. As DNA, the CDR3 is TGTGCCAGCAGTCGTATGGGGGAGGGCCCCTACGAGCAGTACTTC.

The chain combines TRBV7-2 with TRBJ1-5, with D hard to call. This CDR3 has 13 amino acids. The V gene lost 5 bases and the J gene lost 5 bases, with 10 bases spanning the gap. Germline V gene data show CDR1 as SGHTA and CDR2 as FQGNSA. CDR3 sequence (DNA): TGTGCCAGCAGCCAAGCGACGTATCAGCCCCAGCATTTT. Amino acid sequence: CASSQATYQPQHF.

The chain is built from TRBV14 and TRBJ2-1, with 7 positions matching TRBD1. Germline V gene lookup returns CDR1 SGHDN and CDR2 FVKESK. The junction had 5 bases not matched to a gene; V was cut back by 2 bases and J by 4 bases. This CDR3 has 15 residues. The CDR3 bases are TGTGCCAGCAGCCAACACCGACAGGGTTACAATGAGCAGTTCTTC. This sequence encodes CASSQHRQGYNEQFF.

The chain is built from TRBV28 and TRBJ2-7; 7 bases map to TRBD1. V shed 5 bases, J shed 6 bases, and the junction held 10 bases outside the gene matches. CDR1 and CDR2 (germline): MDHEN, SYDVKM. The CDR3 has 14 residues. The chain's CDR3 is CASSVGQPGTEQYF. The CDR3 nucleotides are TGTGCCAGCAGTGTGGGACAGCCTGGTACCGAGCAGTACTTC. Supplemented by reference TRBV28 and TRBJ2-7, the full variable domain reads DVKVTQSSRYLVKRTGEKVFLECVQDMDHENMFWYRQDPGLGLRLIYFSYDVKMKEKGDIPEGYSVSREKKERFSLILESASTNQTSMYLCASSVGQPGTEQYFGPGTRLTVT.

The chain employs TRBV5-4 and TRBJ1-6; a possible D gene is TRBD1 (5 bases). This CDR3 is 16 amino acids long. Germline values: CDR1 SGHNT, CDR2 YYREEE (reference sequence). Trimming shortened V by 4 bases and J by 6 bases, and 17 bases separated the two germline ends. In DNA form, the CDR3 reads TGTGCCAGCAGCCATCTCGACAGAGTTACTAATTCACCCCTCCACTTT. The encoded protein is CASSHLDRVTNSPLHF.

The chain combines TRBV4-1 with TRBJ2-2; D is unclear. The CDR3 has 15 amino acids. Germline values: CDR1 MGHRA, CDR2 YSYEKL. V lost 1 base and J 1 base, leaving 7 bases between the germline ends. The CDR3 nucleotides are TGCGCCAGCAGCCAAGGGCCCTTGAACACCGGGGAGCTGTTTTTT. It encodes CASSQGPLNTGELFF.

The V call is TRBV5-8, the J call TRBJ1-1, with D hard to call. CDR1 is SGHTS and CDR2 is YDEGEE in the germline V gene. The V end was cut by 4 bases, the J end by 3 bases, with 13 bases between. The CDR3 has 14 residues. CDR3 region: CASSLNGGYTEAFF. Here the CDR3 DNA reads TGTGCCAGCAGCCTGAACGGAGGTTACACTGAAGCTTTCTTT.